A single T cell receptor beta chain is shown here with its context. The record originates from a study of T cells in Graves' hyperthyroidism and ophthalmopathy. Study-level information: Peripheral blood sampling occurred at initial diagnosis, before any treatment.

Germline assignment: CDR1 SQVTM and CDR2 ANQGSEA. CDR3 length equals 11 residues. Trimming took 4 bases from V and 6 from J, leaving 10 bases between them. Amplification of TCR beta CDR3 regions used RNA as the template. HTBI primers were the set used in a first-round RT-PCR of the TCR CDR3. One entry per CDR3 protein results from TCRdb running MiXCR on the multiplex PCR reads. Among about 640,000 distinct CDR3 sequences listed, less than 25% were seen once. The J gene is TRBJ2-7, the V gene TRBV29-1, with D possibly called TRBD1 or TRBD2 (5 bases each). Sequences were obtained from blood. This clonotype was sampled from a young man with Graves' ophthalmopathy. The DNA of the CDR3 is TGCAGCGTTGGGCGAGGGGTCGAGCAGTACTTC. As protein: CSVGRGVEQYF.